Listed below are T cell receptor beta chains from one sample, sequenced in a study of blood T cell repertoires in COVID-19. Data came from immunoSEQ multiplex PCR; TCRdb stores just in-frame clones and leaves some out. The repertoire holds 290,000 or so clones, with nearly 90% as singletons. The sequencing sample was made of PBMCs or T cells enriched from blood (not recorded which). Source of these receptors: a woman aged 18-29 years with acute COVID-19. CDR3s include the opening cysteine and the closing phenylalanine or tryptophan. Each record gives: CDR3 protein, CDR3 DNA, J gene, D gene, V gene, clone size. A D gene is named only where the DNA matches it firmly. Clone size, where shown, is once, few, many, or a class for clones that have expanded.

CATSDPGQADTQYF TGTGCCACCAGTGACCCTGGACAAGCAGATACGCAGTATTTT TRBJ2-3 - TRBV24-1 -
CATSDSTGGGITDTQYF TGTGCCACCAGTGACTCGACAGGGGGTGGTATCACAGATACGCAGTATTTT TRBJ2-3 TRBD1 TRBV24-1 -
CSVDHQTATRSYTF TGCAGCGTTGACCACCAGACTGCTACTAGAAGCTACACCTTC TRBJ1-2 - TRBV29-1 -
CASSLTPPGAAGYTF TGTGCCAGCAGCTTAACCCCCCCAGGGGCAGCGGGCTACACCTTC TRBJ1-2 - TRBV7-3 -
CASSRGQGSGTEAFF TGCGCCAGCAGCAGAGGACAGGGGAGTGGTACTGAAGCTTTCTTT TRBJ1-1 TRBD1 TRBV5-1 -
CASSETGGNTIYF TGTGCCAGCAGTGAGACGGGAGGAAACACCATATATTTT TRBJ1-3 - TRBV2 -
CASSSRVDQPQHF TGTGCCAGCAGTTCCAGGGTAGATCAGCCCCAGCATTTT TRBJ1-5 - TRBV7-6 -
CASSPRMTGGDTGELFF TGTGCCAGCTCACCACGTATGACAGGGGGTGACACCGGGGAGCTGTTTTTT TRBJ2-2 TRBD1 TRBV18 -
CASSLGSQGAGNTIYF TGTGCCAGCAGCTTGGGGTCCCAGGGGGCTGGAAACACCATATATTTT TRBJ1-3 TRBD1 TRBV5-5 -
CASSSGQEMNTEAFF TGTGCCAGCAGTTCGGGACAGGAGATGAACACTGAAGCTTTCTTT TRBJ1-1 TRBD1 TRBV6-1 -
CASTPEVLRPLHF TGTGCCAGCACTCCGGAAGTGCTGCGGCCCCTCCACTTT TRBJ1-6 - TRBV2 -
CASSPTGASYNEQFF TGTGCCAGCAGCCCCACAGGGGCGTCCTACAATGAGCAGTTCTTC TRBJ2-1 TRBD1 TRBV7-3 -
CASSVDRTSLAGYTF TGCGCCAGCAGCGTGGACAGGACGAGCCTCGCGGGCTACACCTTC TRBJ1-2 TRBD1 TRBV5-1 few
CASRTQGVGPYEQYF TGTGCCAGCAGGACACAGGGGGTAGGCCCCTACGAGCAGTACTTC TRBJ2-7 TRBD1 TRBV27 -
CASRLLSGQGLNQPQHF TGTGCCAGCAGACTCCTTAGCGGACAGGGTCTTAATCAGCCCCAGCATTTT TRBJ1-5 TRBD1 TRBV28 -
CASSLVTSGRFPYEQYF TGCGCCAGCAGCTTGGTTACTAGCGGGAGGTTCCCCTACGAGCAGTACTTC TRBJ2-7 TRBD2 TRBV5-1 -
CASFQGDGYTF TGTGCCAGCTTTCAGGGTGATGGCTACACCTTC TRBJ1-2 - TRBV27 -
CAWSLGRAGAFF TGTGCCTGGAGCCTTGGGAGGGCAGGGGCTTTCTTT TRBJ1-1 - TRBV30 -
CASSSDRSSYEQYF TGTGCCAGCAGTTCTGACAGAAGCTCCTACGAGCAGTACTTC TRBJ2-7 - TRBV28 -
CASSQEGTGFYEQYF TGTGCCAGCAGCCAAGAAGGGACAGGGTTCTACGAGCAGTACTTC TRBJ2-7 TRBD1 TRBV4-2 once
CAISGGLAGGIETQYF TGTGCCATCAGTGGGGGACTAGCGGGGGGCATTGAGACCCAGTACTTC TRBJ2-5 TRBD2 TRBV10-3 -
CASSFGLLYGYTF TGTGCCAGCAGTTTTGGGCTGCTCTATGGCTACACCTTC TRBJ1-2 - TRBV27 -
CASSPRTGVNEKLFF TGTGCCAGCTCACCCAGGACGGGGGTTAATGAAAAACTGTTTTTT TRBJ1-4 - TRBV18 -
CASSKPYRVNEQFF TGTGCCAGTAGTAAACCGTACCGGGTCAATGAGCAGTTCTTC TRBJ2-1 - TRBV19 -
CASSLDRVNEQFF TGTGCCAGCAGCTTAGATCGGGTCAATGAGCAGTTCTTC TRBJ2-1 - TRBV11-3 -
CASSIRVPGQGYYEQYF TGTGCCAGTAGTATAAGGGTCCCGGGACAGGGGTACTACGAGCAGTACTTC TRBJ2-7 TRBD1 TRBV19 -
CASSLDGRRYTQYF TGTGCCAGCAGTTTAGACGGGAGAAGATATACGCAGTATTTT TRBJ2-3 - TRBV27 -
CASSNGTGGYGYTF TGTGCCAGTAGTAACGGGACAGGGGGATATGGCTACACCTTC TRBJ1-2 TRBD1 TRBV19 -
CASRGNAYNSPLHF TGTGCCAGCCGAGGGAACGCCTATAATTCACCCCTCCACTTT TRBJ1-6 - TRBV6-5 -
CASSMTALNEKLFF TGTGCCAGCAGTATGACAGCCCTTAATGAAAAACTGTTTTTT TRBJ1-4 - TRBV6-5 -
CASRRDRIMNTEAFF TGTGCCAGCAGACGGGACAGGATAATGAACACTGAAGCTTTCTTT TRBJ1-1 TRBD1 TRBV6-5 -
CASSQNPTSVRGVGEQYF TGTGCCAGCAGCCAAAACCCAACTAGCGTTCGGGGGGTAGGAGAGCAGTACTTC TRBJ2-7 TRBD2 TRBV14 -
CASSTRDSNEKLFF TGTGCCAGTAGTACCCGGGACAGTAATGAAAAACTGTTTTTT TRBJ1-4 TRBD1 TRBV19 -
CASSLIERIGELFF TGTGCCAGTAGTCTCATCGAGCGAATCGGGGAGCTGTTTTTT TRBJ2-2 - TRBV19 -
CASSPTSLYNEQFF TGTGCCAGCAGCCCCACGTCCCTATACAATGAGCAGTTCTTC TRBJ2-1 - TRBV7-9 once
CASSLTTQGLLGETEAFF TGTGCCAGCAGCTTAACTACCCAGGGGTTGTTAGGCGAGACTGAAGCTTTCTTT TRBJ1-1 - TRBV5-8 -
CASSGTGEAFF TGTGCCAGCAGCGGAACAGGGGAAGCTTTCTTT TRBJ1-1 - TRBV9 -
CASSQLTAQETQYF TGTGCCAGCAGCCAATTGACAGCTCAAGAGACCCAGTACTTC TRBJ2-5 - TRBV28 -
CASSPGGDRGEETQYF TGTGCCAGCAGCCCCGGGGGGGACAGGGGCGAAGAGACCCAGTACTTC TRBJ2-5 TRBD1 TRBV5-4 -
CASSPSETQYF TGTGCCAGCAGTCCTTCGGAGACCCAGTACTTC TRBJ2-5 - TRBV28 -
CASSISGTGGTGYTF TGTGCCAGCAGTATTTCCGGGACAGGGGGCACTGGCTACACCTTC TRBJ1-2 TRBD1 TRBV27 once
CASSVVGDTMNTEAFF TGTGCCAGCAGCGTAGTGGGGGACACTATGAACACTGAAGCTTTCTTT TRBJ1-1 - TRBV9 -
CASSPDRGLREQYF TGCGCCAGCAGCCCGGACAGGGGTCTTCGCGAGCAGTACTTC TRBJ2-7 TRBD1 TRBV5-1 once
CASWTGEDYGYTF TGTGCCAGTTGGACAGGGGAAGACTATGGCTACACCTTC TRBJ1-2 TRBD1 TRBV19 -
CATSRDISGTSPYEQYF TGTGCCACCAGCAGAGATATCTCCGGGACTAGCCCCTACGAGCAGTACTTC TRBJ2-7 TRBD2 TRBV15 -
CSVLRPGGEAFF TGCAGCGTCCTAAGACCCGGGGGTGAAGCTTTCTTT TRBJ1-1 - TRBV29-1 -
CASSPLQGNLYGYTF TGTGCCAGCAGCCCTTTACAGGGAAACCTCTATGGCTACACCTTC TRBJ1-2 - TRBV27 -
CSVSDRAEAFF TGCAGCGTTTCCGACAGGGCTGAAGCTTTCTTT TRBJ1-1 TRBD1 TRBV29-1 -
CSAALPGMNEQYF TGCAGCGCCGCGCTCCCAGGGATGAACGAGCAGTACTTC TRBJ2-7 - TRBV29-1 -